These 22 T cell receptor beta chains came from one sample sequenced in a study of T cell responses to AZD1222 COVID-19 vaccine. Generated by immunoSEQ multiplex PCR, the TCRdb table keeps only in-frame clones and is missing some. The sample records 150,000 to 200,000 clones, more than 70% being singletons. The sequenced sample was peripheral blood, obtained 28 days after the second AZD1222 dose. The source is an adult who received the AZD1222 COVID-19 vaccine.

DNA of the CDR3: TGTGCCAGCAGGACTAGTATTTCATTTGGCGAGCAGTACTTC. Its protein is CASRTSISFGEQYF. The chain uses TRBV28 and TRBJ2-7, with D possibly matching TRBD2 (6 bases). The CDR3 extends over 14 amino acids. CDR1 and CDR2 (germline): MDHEN, SYDVKM. The V end lost 6 bases, the J end lost 6 bases, and 18 bases lay between the germline ends.

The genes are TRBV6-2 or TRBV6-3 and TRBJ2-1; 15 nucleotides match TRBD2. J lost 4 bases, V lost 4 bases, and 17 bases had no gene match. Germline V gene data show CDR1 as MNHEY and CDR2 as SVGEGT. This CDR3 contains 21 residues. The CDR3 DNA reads TGTGCCAGCAGTTCTTCTATAGCGGGACTAGCGGGAGGACTAGATTACAATGAGCAGTTCTTC. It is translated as CASSSSIAGLAGGLDYNEQFF.

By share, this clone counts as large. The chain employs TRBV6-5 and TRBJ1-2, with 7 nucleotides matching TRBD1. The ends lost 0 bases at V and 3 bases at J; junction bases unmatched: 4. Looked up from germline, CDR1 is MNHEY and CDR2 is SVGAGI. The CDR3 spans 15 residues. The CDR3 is CASSYSGTAHYGYTF. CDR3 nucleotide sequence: TGTGCCAGCAGTTACTCGGGGACAGCGCACTATGGCTACACCTTC.

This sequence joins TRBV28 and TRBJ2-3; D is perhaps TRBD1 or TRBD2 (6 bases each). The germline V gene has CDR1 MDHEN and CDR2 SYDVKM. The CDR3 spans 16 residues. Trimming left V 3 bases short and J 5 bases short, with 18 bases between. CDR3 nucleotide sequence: TGTGCCAGCAGTTTCGGGGGCGGGACAATGGAAGATACGCAGTATTTT. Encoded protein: CASSFGGGTMEDTQYF.

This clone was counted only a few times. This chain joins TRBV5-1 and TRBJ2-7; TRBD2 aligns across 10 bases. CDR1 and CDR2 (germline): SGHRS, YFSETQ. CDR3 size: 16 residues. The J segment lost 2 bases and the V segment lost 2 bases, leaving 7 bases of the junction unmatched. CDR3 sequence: CASSLDGLAVTYEQYF. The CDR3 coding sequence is TGCGCCAGCAGCTTAGACGGACTAGCGGTTACCTACGAGCAGTACTTC.

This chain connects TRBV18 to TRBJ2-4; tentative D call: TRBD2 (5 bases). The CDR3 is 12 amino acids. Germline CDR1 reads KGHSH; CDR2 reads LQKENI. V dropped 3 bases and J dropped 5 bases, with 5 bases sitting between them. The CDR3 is CASSPSENIQYF. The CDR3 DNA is TGTGCCAGCTCACCTAGCGAAAACATTCAGTACTTC.

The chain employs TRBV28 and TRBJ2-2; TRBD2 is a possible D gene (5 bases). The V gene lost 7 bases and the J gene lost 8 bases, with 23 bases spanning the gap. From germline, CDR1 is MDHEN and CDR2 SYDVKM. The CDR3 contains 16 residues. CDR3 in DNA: TGTGCCAGCACCGGCTCGGGGATTGGACTCGGGGGGGAGCTGTTTTTT. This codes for CASTGSGIGLGGELFF.

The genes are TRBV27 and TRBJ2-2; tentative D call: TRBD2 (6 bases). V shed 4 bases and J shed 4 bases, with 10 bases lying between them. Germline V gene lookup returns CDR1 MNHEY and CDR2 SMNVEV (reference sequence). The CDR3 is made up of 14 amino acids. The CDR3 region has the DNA TGTGCCAGCAGTTCCTGGGGGGTCACCGGGGAGCTGTTTTTT. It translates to CASSSWGVTGELFF.

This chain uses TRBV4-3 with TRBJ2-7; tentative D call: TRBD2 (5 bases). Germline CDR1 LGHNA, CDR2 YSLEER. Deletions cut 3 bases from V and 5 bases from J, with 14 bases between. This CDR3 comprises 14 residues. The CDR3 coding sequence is TGCGCCAGCAGCCACTACTTCGGGGTAAACGAGCAGTACTTC. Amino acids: CASSHYFGVNEQYF.

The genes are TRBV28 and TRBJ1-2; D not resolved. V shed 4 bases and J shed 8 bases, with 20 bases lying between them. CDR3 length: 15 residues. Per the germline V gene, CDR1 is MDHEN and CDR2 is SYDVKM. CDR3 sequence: CASSSAGSNLYGYTF. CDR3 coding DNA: TGTGCCAGCAGTTCAGCCGGGTCTAACCTCTACGGCTACACCTTC.

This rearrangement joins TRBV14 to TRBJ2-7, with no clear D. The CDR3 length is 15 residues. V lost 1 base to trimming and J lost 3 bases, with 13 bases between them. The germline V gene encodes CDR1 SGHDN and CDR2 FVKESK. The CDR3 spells CASSQAVGRNYEQYF. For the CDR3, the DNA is TGTGCCAGCAGCCAAGCCGTCGGACGGAACTACGAGCAGTACTTC.

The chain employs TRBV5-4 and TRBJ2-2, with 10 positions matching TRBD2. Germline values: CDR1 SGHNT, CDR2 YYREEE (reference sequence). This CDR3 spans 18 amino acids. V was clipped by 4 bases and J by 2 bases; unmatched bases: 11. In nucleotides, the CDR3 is TGTGCCAGCAGCGGAGGACTAGCGGAGGGGTTTAACACCGGGGAGCTGTTTTTT. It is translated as CASSGGLAEGFNTGELFF.

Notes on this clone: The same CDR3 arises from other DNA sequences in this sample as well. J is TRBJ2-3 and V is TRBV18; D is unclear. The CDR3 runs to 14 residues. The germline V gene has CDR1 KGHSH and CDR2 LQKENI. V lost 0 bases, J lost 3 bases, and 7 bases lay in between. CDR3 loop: CASSPPSRTDTQYF. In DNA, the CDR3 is TGTGCCAGCTCACCACCGTCACGTACAGATACGCAGTATTTT.

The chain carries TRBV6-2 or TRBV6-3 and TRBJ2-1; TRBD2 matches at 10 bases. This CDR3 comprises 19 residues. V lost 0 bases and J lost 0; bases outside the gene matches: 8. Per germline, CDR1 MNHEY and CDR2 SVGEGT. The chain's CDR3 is CASSYSSGRAYPSYNEQFF. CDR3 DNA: TGTGCCAGCAGTTACTCGAGCGGGAGGGCCTACCCCTCCTACAATGAGCAGTTCTTC.

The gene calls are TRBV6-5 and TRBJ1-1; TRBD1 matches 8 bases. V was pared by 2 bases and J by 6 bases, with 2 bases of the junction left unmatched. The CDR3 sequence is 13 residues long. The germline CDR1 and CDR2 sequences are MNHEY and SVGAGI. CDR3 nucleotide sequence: TGTGCCAGCAGTTACCCACAGGGGGCTGAAGCTTTCTTT. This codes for CASSYPQGAEAFF.

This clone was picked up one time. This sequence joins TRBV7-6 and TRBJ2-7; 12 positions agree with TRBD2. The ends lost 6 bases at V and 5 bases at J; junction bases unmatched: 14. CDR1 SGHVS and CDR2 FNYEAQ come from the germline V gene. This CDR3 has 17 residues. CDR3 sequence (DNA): TGTGCCAGCAGTCCAGACCTGACTAGCGGGAGAGGAAACGAGCAGTACTTC. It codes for CASSPDLTSGRGNEQYF.

CDR3 in amino acids: CASSSGQGMSEQYF. Written as DNA, the CDR3 is TGTGCCAGCAGTTCCGGACAGGGGATGAGTGAGCAGTACTTC. The chain carries TRBV28 and TRBJ2-7; 9 positions agree with TRBD1. From germline, CDR1 is MDHEN and CDR2 SYDVKM. This CDR3 has 14 amino acids. With V trimmed by 4 bases and J by 7 bases, 8 bases remained unmatched.

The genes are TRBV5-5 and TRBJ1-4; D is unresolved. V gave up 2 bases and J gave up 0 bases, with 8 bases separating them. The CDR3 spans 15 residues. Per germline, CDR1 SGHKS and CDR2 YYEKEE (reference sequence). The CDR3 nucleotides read TGTGCCAGCAGCTTACATGGGGCAACTAATGAAAAACTGTTTTTT. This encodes CASSLHGATNEKLFF. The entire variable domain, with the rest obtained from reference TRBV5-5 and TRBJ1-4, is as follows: DAGVTQSPTHLIKTRGQQVTLRCSPISGHKSVSWYQQVLGQGPQFIFQYYEKEERGRGNFPDRFSARQFPNYSSELNVNALLLGDSALYLCASSLHGATNEKLFFGSGTQLSVL.

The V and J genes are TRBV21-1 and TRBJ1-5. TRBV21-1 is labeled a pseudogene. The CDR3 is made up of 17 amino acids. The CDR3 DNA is TGTGCCAGCAGCAAATGGGGCAGGCGGGGTAGGAATCAGCCCCAGCATTTT. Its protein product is CASSKWGRRGRNQPQHF.

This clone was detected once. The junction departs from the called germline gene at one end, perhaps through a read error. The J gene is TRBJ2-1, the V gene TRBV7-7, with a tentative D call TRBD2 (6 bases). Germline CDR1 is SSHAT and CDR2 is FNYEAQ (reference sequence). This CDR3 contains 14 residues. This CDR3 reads CASSERGAYNEQFF. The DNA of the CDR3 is TGTGCTAGCAGCGAGCGCGGGGCCTACAATGAGCAGTTCTTC.

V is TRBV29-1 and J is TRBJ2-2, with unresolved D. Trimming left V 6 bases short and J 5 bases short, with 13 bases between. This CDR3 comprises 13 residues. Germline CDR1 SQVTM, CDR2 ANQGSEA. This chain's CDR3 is CSVARVGTGELFF. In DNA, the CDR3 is TGCAGCGTCGCTCGAGTGGGGACCGGGGAGCTGTTTTTT.

Written as DNA, the CDR3 is TGTGCCACCAGCGGGGAGACTAATGAAAAACTGTTTTTT. Its protein product is CATSGETNEKLFF. The rearrangement links TRBV19 to TRBJ1-4; D uncertain. The V gene lost 10 bases and the J gene lost 2 bases, with 11 bases spanning the gap. Germline lookup yields CDR1 LNHDA and CDR2 SQIVND (reference sequence). This CDR3 spans 13 amino acids.